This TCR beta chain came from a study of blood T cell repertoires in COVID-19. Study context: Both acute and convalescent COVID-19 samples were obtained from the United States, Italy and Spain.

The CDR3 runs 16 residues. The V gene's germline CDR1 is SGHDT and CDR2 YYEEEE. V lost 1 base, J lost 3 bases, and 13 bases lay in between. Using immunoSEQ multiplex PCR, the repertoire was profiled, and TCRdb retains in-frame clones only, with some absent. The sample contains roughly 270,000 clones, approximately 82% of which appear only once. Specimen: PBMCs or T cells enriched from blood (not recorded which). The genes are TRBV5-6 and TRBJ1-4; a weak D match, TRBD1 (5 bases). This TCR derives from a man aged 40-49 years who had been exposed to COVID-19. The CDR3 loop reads CASSLKQGRANEKLFF. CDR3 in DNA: TGTGCCAGCAGCTTGAAGCAGGGCCGGGCTAATGAAAAACTGTTTTTT.